This T cell receptor (beta chain) was sequenced for a study of T cell responses to AZD1222 COVID-19 vaccine. Regarding the study as a whole: Receipt of two AZD1222 doses was followed by a rise in Spike-specific TCR breadth and depth. Spike as a whole was targeted by vaccine-associated CD4 TCRs, dominant at 160-218 and 743-854. None of the repertoires were sampled until the peak T cell response had passed. Epitopes outside B.1.351 and B.1.1.7 mutated regions reportedly drew nearly half of spike TCRs.

Comments on this clone: What it binds is not known.

Trimming shortened V by 5 bases and J by 4 bases, and 6 bases separated the two germline ends. The CDR3 sequence is 12 residues long. Libraries were prepared by immunoSEQ multiplex PCR; TCRdb keeps only in-frame clonotypes and omits some of them. The sample records around 100,000 clones, about 89% being singletons. The specimen comprised peripheral blood, sampled on day 0 of AZD1222 vaccination. This TCR came from an adult in good health. This chain links TRBV12-3 or TRBV12-4 with TRBJ1-3; D gene unclear. This CDR3 is CASSGDGNTIYF. The CDR3 coding sequence is TGTGCCAGCAGTGGAGACGGAAACACCATATATTTT.